What follows are 31 T cell receptor beta chains derived from one specimen sequenced in a study of T cell changes during pregnancy in multiple sclerosis. The data were produced by immunoSEQ multiplex PCR, yet TCRdb's version contains in-frame clones alone and is incomplete. The table lists 93,000 or so clones, 75% to 95% of them singletons. Sequenced here: peripheral blood, sampled before pregnancy. The receptors stem from a female donor with multiple sclerosis, enrolled in a pregnancy study.

V is TRBV7-9 and J is TRBJ2-5; 7 nucleotides line up with TRBD1. Germline V gene lookup returns CDR1 SEHNR and CDR2 FQNEAQ (reference sequence). This CDR3 is built from 14 residues. Trimming took 3 bases from V and 1 from J; bases not matched to a gene: 2. CDR3 loop: CASSFGDSQETQYF. CDR3 DNA: TGTGCCAGCAGCTTCGGGGACAGCCAAGAGACCCAGTACTTC.

V is TRBV7-2 and J is TRBJ2-1, with D hard to call. The V end was cut by 0 bases, the J end by 6 bases, with 15 bases between. Germline CDR1 is SGHTA and CDR2 is FQGNSA. The CDR3 has 16 amino acids. This chain's CDR3 is CASSLASRVIFNEQFF. DNA of the CDR3: TGTGCCAGCAGCTTAGCGTCCCGGGTCATATTCAATGAGCAGTTCTTC.

The chain employs TRBV28 and TRBJ2-5; 9 nucleotides agree with TRBD1. The CDR3 spans 15 residues. Per the germline V gene, CDR1 is MDHEN and CDR2 is SYDVKM. The ends lost 3 bases at V and 5 bases at J; junction bases unmatched: 7. CDR3 loop: CASSLGTGGWETQYF. As DNA, the CDR3 is TGTGCCAGCAGTTTGGGCACAGGGGGCTGGGAGACCCAGTACTTC.

V and J are TRBV4-1 and TRBJ2-1, with TRBD2 identical over 12 bases. This CDR3 comprises 16 residues. Germline V lookup: CDR1 MGHRA, CDR2 YSYEKL. V lost 1 base to trimming and J lost 8 bases; unmatched junction nucleotides: 6. DNA of the CDR3: TGCGCCAGCAGCCAAGTGCCCTCTAGCGGGAGGGATGAGCAGTTCTTC. Translating it yields CASSQVPSSGRDEQFF.

This chain connects TRBV10-1 to TRBJ2-7; 8 nucleotides line up with TRBD1. Germline-derived CDR1 and CDR2 are WNHNN and SYGVQD (reference sequence). The ends lost 5 bases at V and 3 bases at J; junction bases unmatched: 6. The CDR3 contains 14 residues. CDR3 region: CASSSWTGIYEQYF. The CDR3 DNA follows: TGCGCCAGCAGTTCTTGGACAGGGATCTACGAGCAGTACTTC.

A few counts support this clone. The CDR3 sequence is CAWSVLDSTRAFF. The CDR3 bases are TGTGCCTGGAGTGTACTTGATTCCACCAGGGCTTTCTTT. The chain employs TRBV30 and TRBJ1-1; D unclear. CDR1 is GTSNPN and CDR2 is SVGIG in the germline V gene (reference sequence). CDR3 length: 13 amino acids. V was trimmed by 0 bases and J by 11 bases, leaving 16 bases between them.

The V call is TRBV27, the J call TRBJ2-2; 12 positions agree with TRBD2. This CDR3 has 16 residues. V shed 6 bases and J 0 bases; nucleotides not matched to a gene: 2. CDR1 and CDR2 from the germline V gene are MNHEY and SMNVEV (reference sequence). This CDR3 reads CASSRLAGANTGELFF. The CDR3 DNA reads TGTGCCAGCAGCCGACTAGCGGGAGCGAACACCGGGGAGCTGTTTTTT.

This chain uses TRBV28 with TRBJ1-1; 10 positions match TRBD1. The CDR3 sequence is 15 residues long. The J segment lost 4 bases and the V segment lost 5 bases, leaving 7 bases of the junction unmatched. The germline CDR1 and CDR2 sequences are MDHEN and SYDVKM. CDR3 in DNA: TGTGCCAGCAGTACCCGGGACAGGGGAGCCACTGAAGCTTTCTTT. This codes for CASSTRDRGATEAFF.

The chain uses TRBV18 and TRBJ1-5; the D gene is possibly TRBD1 (6 bases). CDR3 length: 14 amino acids. The V gene lost 2 bases and the J gene lost 3 bases, with 8 bases spanning the gap. Germline CDR1 KGHSH, CDR2 LQKENI. The chain's CDR3 is CASSPGGYNQPQHF. In nucleotides, the CDR3 is TGTGCCAGCTCACCAGGGGGCTACAATCAGCCCCAGCATTTT.

The chain recombines TRBV6-6 with TRBJ1-2, with TRBD1 matching over 9 bases. The germline CDR1 and CDR2 sequences are MNHNY and SVGAGI (reference sequence). Trimming at V came to 6 bases and at J to 2 bases, leaving 7 bases not matched to a gene. The CDR3 is 15 residues long. CDR3 nucleotide sequence: TGTGCCAGCAGCCATCGACAGGGGGACAACTATGGCTACACCTTC. Its translation is CASSHRQGDNYGYTF.

This clone occurred once. This chain uses TRBV7-2 with TRBJ2-7; TRBD1 is a possible D gene (5 bases). Germline V gene data show CDR1 as SGHTA and CDR2 as FQGNSA. V lost 0 bases to trimming and J lost 6 bases, with 12 bases between them. This CDR3 has 14 amino acids. CDR3 residues: CASSLAAGFGEQYF. The CDR3 nucleotides read TGTGCCAGCAGCTTAGCCGCAGGGTTCGGCGAGCAGTACTTC. Full variable domain (missing parts from reference TRBV7-2 and TRBJ2-7): GAGVSQSPSNKVTEKGKDVELRCDPISGHTALYWYRQSLGQGLEFLIYFQGNSAPDKSGLPSDRFSAERTGGSVSTLTIQRTQQEDSAVYLCASSLAAGFGEQYFGPGTRLTVT.

The J gene is TRBJ2-1, the V gene TRBV12-5; 8 bases fit TRBD2. The CDR3 has 15 amino acids. CDR1 LGHNT and CDR2 FRNRAP come from the germline V gene. V trimming: 6 bases; J trimming: 4 bases; junction bases outside the gene matches: 8. The DNA for the CDR3 is TGTGCTAGTGGCCCTCGGGGGGGAGCATACAATGAGCAGTTCTTC. Translation gives CASGPRGGAYNEQFF.

The chain carries TRBV6-1 and TRBJ2-7; 8 bases fit TRBD1. The length of the CDR3 is 15 residues. Trimming at V came to 3 bases and at J to 2 bases, leaving 6 bases not matched to a gene. Germline loops: CDR1 MNHNS, CDR2 SASEGT. The CDR3 is CASSEVGTGPYEQYF. In DNA form, the CDR3 reads TGTGCCAGCAGTGAGGTCGGGACAGGTCCCTACGAGCAGTACTTC.

V gene TRBV18 combines with J gene TRBJ1-1, with unresolved D. This CDR3 has 14 amino acids. V gave up 3 bases and J gave up 4 bases, with 12 bases separating them. Germline-derived CDR1 and CDR2 are KGHSH and LQKENI. The CDR3 DNA reads TGTGCCAGCTCACCGGCGGGAGAGGTCACTGAAGCTTTCTTT. It specifies CASSPAGEVTEAFF.

This chain joins TRBV5-1 and TRBJ2-7; TRBD2 agrees at 12 bases. Germline trimming cut 2 bases from V and 7 bases from J; bases unmatched to any gene: 7. The CDR3 totals 15 residues. CDR1 is SGHRS and CDR2 is YFSETQ in the germline V gene. CDR3 bases: TGCGCCAGCAGCTTCCGGACTAGCGGGGCGCGGGAGCAGTACTTC. It is translated as CASSFRTSGAREQYF. The full variable domain, completed using reference TRBV5-1 and TRBJ2-7, is KAGVTQTPRYLIKTRGQQVTLSCSPISGHRSVSWYQQTPGQGLQFLFEYFSETQRNKGNFPGRFSGRQFSNSRSEMNVSTLELGDSALYLCASSFRTSGAREQYFGPGTRLTVT.

This clone showed up just a few times. This chain links TRBV7-9 with TRBJ2-5; TRBD2 matches at 12 bases. The J segment lost 1 base and the V segment lost 2 bases, leaving 2 bases of the junction unmatched. Per the germline V gene, CDR1 is SEHNR and CDR2 is FQNEAQ (reference sequence). The CDR3 contains 16 residues. CDR3 DNA: TGTGCCAGCAGCTTAACTAGCGGGAGGTTCCAAGAGACCCAGTACTTC. It is translated as CASSLTSGRFQETQYF.

The V gene is TRBV4-1, the J gene TRBJ2-3, with D unresolved. Trimming stripped 1 base from V and 4 bases from J, with 15 bases between. CDR1 is MGHRA and CDR2 is YSYEKL in the germline V gene. This CDR3 is built from 16 residues. CDR3 coding DNA: TGCGCCAGCAGCCAAGTTAATTTGGTCTACGCAGATACGCAGTATTTT. This codes for CASSQVNLVYADTQYF.

The V call is TRBV4-3, the J call TRBJ1-1; D is uncertain. CDR1 and CDR2 from the germline V gene are LGHNA and YSLEER. V was shortened by 3 bases and J by 5 bases, with 7 bases between the two germline ends. The CDR3 loop spans 12 amino acids. The CDR3 DNA sequence: TGCGCCAGCAGCCACCAGAAAACTGAAGCTTTCTTT. Amino acids: CASSHQKTEAFF.

This clone was recorded once. The chain has TRBV6-4 and TRBJ1-1; no reliable D call. Trimming took 4 bases from V and 1 from J, leaving 7 bases between them. Looked up from germline, CDR1 is MRHNA and CDR2 is SNTAGT. The CDR3 has 13 residues. CDR3 region: CASSVQRNTEAFF. CDR3 DNA: TGTGCCAGCAGTGTACAACGGAACACTGAAGCTTTCTTT.

The chain links TRBV25-1 to TRBJ2-1, with 8 bases identical to TRBD2. The germline V gene has CDR1 MGHDK and CDR2 SYGVNS. V lost 6 bases to trimming and J lost 2 bases; unmatched junction nucleotides: 3. The CDR3 runs 14 residues. The CDR3 nucleotides read TGTGCCAGCAGCAATAGCGGGACCTACAATGAGCAGTTCTTC. Encoded protein: CASSNSGTYNEQFF.

The V call is TRBV7-2, the J call TRBJ2-2; possible D gene TRBD1, 6 bases. CDR1 is SGHTA and CDR2 is FQGNSA in the germline V gene. V was cut by 3 bases and J by 5 bases, with 10 bases left in between. The CDR3 length is 14 residues. CDR3 amino acids: CASSFTGLTGELFF. In nucleotides, the CDR3 is TGTGCCAGCAGCTTTACAGGGTTGACCGGGGAGCTGTTTTTT.

V and J are TRBV19 and TRBJ2-7; 9 bases line up with TRBD1. The CDR3 length is 14 residues. Germline loops: CDR1 LNHDA, CDR2 SQIVND (reference sequence). V shed 5 bases and J 3 bases; nucleotides not matched to a gene: 5. CDR3 protein: CASSGGTGYYEQYF. The CDR3 region has the DNA TGTGCCAGTAGTGGGGGGACAGGGTACTACGAGCAGTACTTC.

This clone was found once. The J gene is TRBJ1-1, the V gene TRBV5-4; 9 nucleotides agree with TRBD1. Germline values: CDR1 SGHNT, CDR2 YYREEE (reference sequence). The V and J ends lost 3 bases and 3 bases, in that order; junction bases with no gene match: 3. The CDR3 is made up of 14 amino acids. The DNA of the CDR3 is TGTGCCAGCAGCTCACAGGGGGCAGACACTGAAGCTTTCTTT. It yields the protein CASSSQGADTEAFF.

The genes are TRBV14 and TRBJ2-1; 9 nucleotides align to TRBD1. The CDR3 is 15 amino acids. V gave up 4 bases and J gave up 4 bases; unmatched junction bases: 5. Germline lookup yields CDR1 SGHDN and CDR2 FVKESK. CDR3 sequence: CASSPRTGVYNEQFF. In DNA, the CDR3 is TGTGCCAGCAGCCCTAGGACAGGGGTATACAATGAGCAGTTCTTC. Based on the CDR3 plus reference TRBV14 and TRBJ2-1, the full variable domain is EAGVTQFPSHSVIEKGQTVTLRCDPISGHDNLYWYRRVMGKEIKFLLHFVKESKQDESGMPNNRFLAERTGGTYSTLKVQPAELEDSGVYFCASSPRTGVYNEQFFGPGTRLTVL.

This rearrangement joins TRBV27 to TRBJ1-4; 7 bases match TRBD1. The ends lost 3 bases at V and 7 bases at J; junction bases unmatched: 5. Germline-derived CDR1 and CDR2 are MNHEY and SMNVEV (reference sequence). The CDR3 totals 14 residues. Written as DNA, the CDR3 is TGTGCCAGCAGTTTTGGGACAGCTACTGAAAAACTGTTTTTT. Its protein product is CASSFGTATEKLFF.

This chain connects TRBV2 to TRBJ1-5; possibly TRBD1 for D (6 bases). The V end was cut by 1 base, the J end by 1 base, with 20 bases between. The V gene's germline CDR1 is SNHLY and CDR2 FYNNEI. The CDR3 covers 19 residues. CDR3 nucleotide sequence: TGTGCCAGCAGTGAAGGGGCAGGGGCTCCCGTTAAGAGCAATCAGCCCCAGCATTTT. It codes for CASSEGAGAPVKSNQPQHF. The full variable domain, in which reference TRBV2 and TRBJ1-5 provide the parts outside the CDR3, is EPEVTQTPSHQVTQMGQEVILRCVPISNHLYFYWYRQILGQKVEFLVSFYNNEISEKSEIFDDQFSVERPDGSNFTLKIRSTKLEDSAMYFCASSEGAGAPVKSNQPQHFGDGTRLSIL.

The chain couples TRBV5-1 to TRBJ1-4; a possible D gene is TRBD1 (5 bases). With 4 bases removed from V and 5 bases from J, the gap between germline ends came to 18 bases. The CDR3 runs to 16 residues. From germline, CDR1 is SGHRS and CDR2 YFSETQ. In DNA form, the CDR3 reads TGCGCCAGCAGCGCCCTTGCGGGGGTGGCGAATGAAAAACTGTTTTTT. This translates into CASSALAGVANEKLFF.

The CDR3 is CASSLLAGGPSTDTQYF. The DNA of the CDR3 is TGCGCCAGCAGCTTGTTAGCGGGGGGGCCGTCCACAGATACGCAGTATTTT. The V call is TRBV5-1, the J call TRBJ2-3; 11 bases fit TRBD2. This CDR3 comprises 17 residues. Germline assignment: CDR1 SGHRS and CDR2 YFSETQ. V was pared by 1 base and J by 2 bases, with 6 bases of the junction left unmatched.

The chain uses TRBV7-9 and TRBJ2-7; TRBD2 is a possible D gene (5 bases). Germline V gene sequence: CDR1 SEHNR, CDR2 FQNEAQ (reference sequence). V was trimmed by 5 bases and J by 5 bases, leaving 19 bases between them. The CDR3 has 15 amino acids. CDR3 coding DNA: TGTGCCAGCAGCCCTAGCCCCGGACGCCTCAACGAGCAGTACTTC. Translation gives CASSPSPGRLNEQYF.

The V call is TRBV7-9, the J call TRBJ2-7, with TRBD2 as a possible D gene (5 bases). From germline, CDR1 is SEHNR and CDR2 FQNEAQ (reference sequence). With 5 bases removed from V and 2 bases from J, the gap between germline ends came to 10 bases. This CDR3 contains 13 residues. CDR3 in DNA: TGTGCCAGCAGCCCTGGGAGCACCTACGAGCAGTACTTC. Translated: CASSPGSTYEQYF.

The chain uses TRBV2 and TRBJ2-6; 7 nucleotides line up with TRBD2. CDR1 is SNHLY and CDR2 is FYNNEI in the germline V gene. The CDR3 extends over 16 amino acids. The V and J ends lost 7 bases and 0 bases, in that order; junction bases with no gene match: 6. The CDR3 region is CASTGGGHSGANVLTF. CDR3 sequence (DNA): TGTGCCAGCACGGGAGGAGGCCACTCTGGGGCCAACGTCCTGACTTTC.